These 5 T cell receptor beta chains came from one sample sequenced in a study of T cells in Graves' hyperthyroidism and ophthalmopathy (dated by TCRdb to between 2019 and 2020). The protocol used for the library was multiplex PCR. TCRdb records Illumina HiSeq 2000 as the sequencer. Amplification of TCR beta CDR3 regions was carried out from RNA transcripts. The TCR CDR3 was subjected to a first round of RT-PCR using the HTBI primer set and the Qiagen OneStep RT-PCR kit. TCRdb redid the processing of the public reads, applying fastp at Q25 and MiXCR, and retained in-frame beta chains. Identical CDR3 protein sequences are pooled into one entry, listed with their most common genes and DNA. This sample comprises about 290,000 distinct CDR3 sequences, roughly 20% of them detected only once. The ten top clones hold approximately 37% of the sample. The sequenced sample was blood. The receptors were gathered from a man aged 50 to 59 with Graves' ophthalmopathy.

The sample holds one count of this clonotype. Here the CDR3 DNA reads TGTGCCAGCAGCCTAGGTTCGGGAGGGTCCCCCTACGAGCAGTACTTC. Protein product: CASSLGSGGSPYEQYF. This chain links TRBV11-1 with TRBJ2-7, with 8 bases that match TRBD2. Losses at the gene ends were 5 bases for V and 2 bases for J; bases not matched to a gene: 11. The CDR3 length is 16 residues. CDR1 SGHAT and CDR2 FQDESV come from the germline V gene (reference sequence).

This clonotype was detected a few times. V usage is TRBV6-1 and J usage is TRBJ2-5; 10 nucleotides align to TRBD1. Trimming took 3 bases from V and 4 from J; bases not matched to a gene: 5. The CDR3 is 15 amino acids. Germline V gene data show CDR1 as MNHNS and CDR2 as SASEGT. CDR3 loop: CASSEKTGGAETQYF. The CDR3 nucleotides are TGTGCCAGCAGTGAGAAGACAGGGGGCGCAGAGACCCAGTACTTC.

The rearrangement links TRBV6-1 to TRBJ2-1, with D possibly matching TRBD1 (5 bases). The CDR3 runs to 13 residues. The V gene's germline CDR1 is MNHNS and CDR2 SASEGT. V lost 7 bases and J 1 base, leaving 8 bases between the germline ends. CDR3 region: CASTRGSYNEQFF. The CDR3 DNA sequence: TGTGCCAGCACTAGGGGTTCCTACAATGAGCAGTTCTTC.

J is TRBJ2-7 and V is TRBV10-1; the match to TRBD2 covers 11 bases. The CDR3 is made up of 17 amino acids. Looked up from germline, CDR1 is WNHNN and CDR2 is SYGVQD (reference sequence). V trimming: 6 bases; J trimming: 3 bases; junction bases outside the gene matches: 13. CDR3 in DNA: TGCGCCAGCAGAGCGACTAGCGGGAATTTACCAGTCTACGAGCAGTACTTC. It is translated as CASRATSGNLPVYEQYF.

This clonotype was recorded many times. V usage is TRBV20-1 and J usage is TRBJ1-1; 7 nucleotides align to TRBD1. Germline V gene lookup returns CDR1 DFQATT and CDR2 SNEGSKA (reference sequence). V lost 0 bases, J lost 2 bases, and 9 bases stayed unmatched. This CDR3 has 16 amino acids. The DNA of the CDR3 is TGCAGTGCTAGAGATCGCAGGGGGTCATCAAACACTGAAGCTTTCTTT. Protein: CSARDRRGSSNTEAFF.